These T cell receptor beta chains were read from a single sample in a study of response to subunit inactivated influenza vaccine. TCRdb ran MiXCR on the RT-PCR reads and lists one entry per CDR3 protein. The sample has about 570,000 distinct CDR3 sequences, 10% to 12% seen once. This sample was shared with a second study, whose subject was T cells expressing NK-cell markers.

Sequencing was performed on PBMCs from blood, taken on the day of vaccination. Receptor source: a man in his forties or fifties who received an inactivated influenza vaccine. Both conserved end residues are part of each CDR3. Each record gives: D gene, V gene, clone size, J gene, CDR3 DNA, CDR3 protein. A D gene is named only where the DNA matches it firmly. The size field is filled for only some rows; it gives once, few, many or a size class.

-	TRBV3-1	few	TRBJ2-5	TGTGCCAGCAGCCAAGGTGATAAGACGGGGTCAATGGAGACCCAGTACTTC	CASSQGDKTGSMETQYF
-	TRBV9	-	TRBJ2-3	TGTGCCAGCAGCGTAGGGATGCGCGGCGGGCTCGCTCAAGATACGCAGTATTTT	CASSVGMRGGLAQDTQYF
-	TRBV12-3/TRBV12-4	many	TRBJ2-5	TGTGCCATCGACCTCCTCCGGGGGTCGATGGAGACCCAGTACTTC	CAIDLLRGSMETQYF
-	TRBV29-1	many	TRBJ1-6	TGCAGCGTTCAGGAGGCGGGTGGTTCACCCCTCCACTTT	CSVQEAGGSPLHF
TRBD1	TRBV7-6	-	TRBJ2-5	TGTGCCAGCAGCCCCCTGGGACAGGGGCGAGAGACCCAGTACTTC	CASSPLGQGRETQYF
-	TRBV4-1	-	TRBJ2-4	TGCGCCAGCAGCCTCTCTCAGGTAGCCAAAAACATTCAGTACTTC	CASSLSQVAKNIQYF
-	TRBV12-3/TRBV12-4	few	TRBJ1-1	TGTGCCAGCAGACAAGGGCGTATTCTGAACACTGAAGCTTTCTTT	CASRQGRILNTEAFF
-	TRBV7-9	-	TRBJ2-3	TGTGCCAGCAGCCCTCGCGGGGGCATGGATACGCAGTATTTT	CASSPRGGMDTQYF
TRBD2	TRBV20-1	few	TRBJ2-7	TGCAGTGCTAGAGATCTGGCTAGCGGGAGCGAGCAGTACTTC	CSARDLASGSEQYF
-	TRBV5-5	few	TRBJ2-7	TGTGCCAGCAGCTTATTGGGGACATCAACCTACGAGCAGTACTTC	CASSLLGTSTYEQYF